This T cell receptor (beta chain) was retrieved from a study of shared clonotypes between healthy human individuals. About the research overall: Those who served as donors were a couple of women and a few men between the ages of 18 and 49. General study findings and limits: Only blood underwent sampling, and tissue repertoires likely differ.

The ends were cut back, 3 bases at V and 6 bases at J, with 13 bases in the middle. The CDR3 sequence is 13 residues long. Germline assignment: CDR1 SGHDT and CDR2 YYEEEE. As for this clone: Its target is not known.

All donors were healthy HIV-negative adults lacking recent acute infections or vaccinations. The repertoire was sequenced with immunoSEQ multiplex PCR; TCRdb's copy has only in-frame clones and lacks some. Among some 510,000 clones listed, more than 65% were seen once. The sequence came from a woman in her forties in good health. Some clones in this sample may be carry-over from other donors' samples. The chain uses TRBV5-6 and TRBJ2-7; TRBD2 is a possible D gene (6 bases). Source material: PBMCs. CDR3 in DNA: TGTGCCAGCAGCTCGGGGGTGGCAGCCGAGCAGTACTTC. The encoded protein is CASSSGVAAEQYF. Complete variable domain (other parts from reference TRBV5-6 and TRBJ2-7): DAGVTQSPTHLIKTRGQQVTLRCSPKSGHDTVSWYQQALGQGPQFIFQYYEEEERQRGNFPDRFSGHQFPNYSSELNVNALLLGDSALYLCASSSGVAAEQYFGPGTRLTVT.